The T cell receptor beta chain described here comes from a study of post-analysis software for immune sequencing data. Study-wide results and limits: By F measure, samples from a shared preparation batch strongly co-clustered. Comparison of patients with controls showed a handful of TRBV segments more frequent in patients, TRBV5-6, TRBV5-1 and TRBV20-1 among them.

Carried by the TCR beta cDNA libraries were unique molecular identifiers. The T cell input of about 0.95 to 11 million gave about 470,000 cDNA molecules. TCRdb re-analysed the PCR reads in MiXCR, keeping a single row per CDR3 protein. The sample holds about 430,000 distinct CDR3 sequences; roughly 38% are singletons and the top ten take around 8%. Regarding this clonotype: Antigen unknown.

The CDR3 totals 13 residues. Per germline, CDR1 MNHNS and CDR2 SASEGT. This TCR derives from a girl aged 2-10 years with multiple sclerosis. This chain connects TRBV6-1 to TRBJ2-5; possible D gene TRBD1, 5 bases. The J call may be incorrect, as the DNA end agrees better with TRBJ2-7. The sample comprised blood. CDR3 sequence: CASNNFRDYEQYF. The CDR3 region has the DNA TGTGCCAGCAACAATTTCAGGGACTACGAGCAGTACTTC.